The TCR beta chain described here comes from a study of blood T cell repertoires in COVID-19. In the source study's methods: Reference gene primer amplification yielded estimated nucleated cell counts. The method was immunoSEQ multiplex PCR; TCRdb's version includes in-frame clones alone and lacks a portion of them. V and J calls and clone size are given by that table; D and trimming were obtained from the DNA. The data hold about 190,000 clones, with 70% to 90% observed a single time. The CDR3 runs to 16 residues. Germline lookup yields CDR1 LNHDA and CDR2 SQIVND (reference sequence). V was pared by 5 bases and J by 1 base, with 6 bases of the junction left unmatched.

The sample taken for sequencing was peripheral blood. The chain recombines TRBV19 with TRBJ2-4; 9 nucleotides agree with TRBD1. The sequence was collected from a woman in her forties who had recovered from COVID-19. The CDR3 sequence: CASSLGTGWAKNIQYF. CDR3 DNA sequence: TGTGCCAGTAGTCTCGGGACAGGGTGGGCCAAAAACATTCAGTACTTC.